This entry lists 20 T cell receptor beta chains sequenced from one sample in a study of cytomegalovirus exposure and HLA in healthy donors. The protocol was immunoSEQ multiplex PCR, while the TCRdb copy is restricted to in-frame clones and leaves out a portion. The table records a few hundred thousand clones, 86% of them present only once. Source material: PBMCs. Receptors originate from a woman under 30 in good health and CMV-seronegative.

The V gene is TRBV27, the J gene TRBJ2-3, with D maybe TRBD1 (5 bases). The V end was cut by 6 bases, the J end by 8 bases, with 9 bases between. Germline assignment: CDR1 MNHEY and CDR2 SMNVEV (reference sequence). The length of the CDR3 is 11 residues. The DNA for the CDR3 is TGTGCCAGCAGCAGGGCGGCTACGCAGTATTTT. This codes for CASSRAATQYF.

For the CDR3, the DNA is TGTGCCAGTAGTATATGGGGACAGGGCTCTGGGGCCAACGTCCTGACTTTC. Its translation: CASSIWGQGSGANVLTF. The chain links TRBV19 to TRBJ2-6, with 9 bases lining up with TRBD1. Germline loops: CDR1 LNHDA, CDR2 SQIVND (reference sequence). The V and J ends lost 2 bases and 0 bases, in that order; junction bases with no gene match: 2. CDR3 length: 17 amino acids.

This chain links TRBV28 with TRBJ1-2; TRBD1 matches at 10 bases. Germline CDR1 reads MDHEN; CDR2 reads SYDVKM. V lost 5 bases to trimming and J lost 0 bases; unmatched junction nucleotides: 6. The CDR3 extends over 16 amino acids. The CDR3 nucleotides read TGTGCCAGCAGTCGACAGGGGGCCTCCGCTAACTATGGCTACACCTTC. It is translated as CASSRQGASANYGYTF.

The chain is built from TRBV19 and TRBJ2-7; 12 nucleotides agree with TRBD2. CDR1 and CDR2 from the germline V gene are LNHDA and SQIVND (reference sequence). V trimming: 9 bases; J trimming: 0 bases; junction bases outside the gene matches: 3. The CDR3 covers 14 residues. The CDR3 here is CASRLAGASYEQYF. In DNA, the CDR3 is TGTGCCAGCCGACTAGCGGGGGCCTCCTACGAGCAGTACTTC.

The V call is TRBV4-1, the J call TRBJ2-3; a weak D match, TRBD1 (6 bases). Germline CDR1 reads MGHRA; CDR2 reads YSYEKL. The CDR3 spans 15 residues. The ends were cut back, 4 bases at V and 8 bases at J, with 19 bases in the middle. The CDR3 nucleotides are TGCGCCAGCAGCCGGGGCCTCTTTGAGGGGGTTACGCAGTATTTT. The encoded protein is CASSRGLFEGVTQYF.

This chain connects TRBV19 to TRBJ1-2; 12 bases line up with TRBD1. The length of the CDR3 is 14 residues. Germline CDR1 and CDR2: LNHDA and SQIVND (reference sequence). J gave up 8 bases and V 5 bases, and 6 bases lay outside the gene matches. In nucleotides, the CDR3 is TGTGCCAGTAGTGGGGACAGGGGGCATGCGGGCTACACCTTC. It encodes CASSGDRGHAGYTF.

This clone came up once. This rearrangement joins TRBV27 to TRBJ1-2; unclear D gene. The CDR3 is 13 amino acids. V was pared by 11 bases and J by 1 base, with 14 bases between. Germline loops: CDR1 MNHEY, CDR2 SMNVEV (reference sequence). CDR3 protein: CASRGRNNYGYTF. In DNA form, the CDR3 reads TGTGCCTCACGGGGTCGGAATAACTATGGCTACACCTTC.

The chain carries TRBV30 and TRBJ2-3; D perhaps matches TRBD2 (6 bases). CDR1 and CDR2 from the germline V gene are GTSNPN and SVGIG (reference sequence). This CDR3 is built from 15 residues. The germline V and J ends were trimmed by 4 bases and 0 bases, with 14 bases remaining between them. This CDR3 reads CAWTPGGISTDTQYF. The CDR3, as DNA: TGTGCCTGGACCCCCGGCGGGATTAGCACAGATACGCAGTATTTT.

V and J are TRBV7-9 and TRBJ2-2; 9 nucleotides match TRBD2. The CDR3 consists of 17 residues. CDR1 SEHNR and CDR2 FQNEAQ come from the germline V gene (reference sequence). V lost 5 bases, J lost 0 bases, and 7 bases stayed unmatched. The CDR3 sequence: CASSPRGGGANTGELFF. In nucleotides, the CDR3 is TGTGCCAGCAGCCCCCGCGGGGGGGGCGCGAACACCGGGGAGCTGTTTTTT.

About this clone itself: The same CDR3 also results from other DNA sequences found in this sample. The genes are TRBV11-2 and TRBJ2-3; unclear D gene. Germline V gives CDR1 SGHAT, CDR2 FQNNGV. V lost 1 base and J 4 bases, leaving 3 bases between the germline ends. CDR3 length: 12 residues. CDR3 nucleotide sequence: TGTGCCAGCAGCTTAGGAGCAGATACGCAGTATTTT. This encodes CASSLGADTQYF.

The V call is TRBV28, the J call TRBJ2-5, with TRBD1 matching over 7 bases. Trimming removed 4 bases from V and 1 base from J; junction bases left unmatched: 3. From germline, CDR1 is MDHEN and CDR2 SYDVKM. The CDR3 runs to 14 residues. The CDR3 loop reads CASSSTGIQETQYF. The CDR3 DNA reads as TGTGCCAGCAGTTCGACAGGGATCCAAGAGACCCAGTACTTC.

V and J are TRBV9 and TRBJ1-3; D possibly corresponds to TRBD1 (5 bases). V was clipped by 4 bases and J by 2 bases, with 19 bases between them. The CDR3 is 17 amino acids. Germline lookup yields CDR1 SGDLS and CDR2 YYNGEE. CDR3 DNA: TGTGCCAGCAGCTTTCGGGAGGGGCTATACGCTGGAAACACCATATATTTT. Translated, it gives CASSFREGLYAGNTIYF.

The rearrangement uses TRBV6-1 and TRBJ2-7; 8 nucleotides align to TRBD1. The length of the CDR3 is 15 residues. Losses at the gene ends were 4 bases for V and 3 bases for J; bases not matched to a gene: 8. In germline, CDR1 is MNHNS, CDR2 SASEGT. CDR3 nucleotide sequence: TGTGCCAGCAGTGGAAACCGGGACAGGCTCTACGAGCAGTACTTC. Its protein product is CASSGNRDRLYEQYF.

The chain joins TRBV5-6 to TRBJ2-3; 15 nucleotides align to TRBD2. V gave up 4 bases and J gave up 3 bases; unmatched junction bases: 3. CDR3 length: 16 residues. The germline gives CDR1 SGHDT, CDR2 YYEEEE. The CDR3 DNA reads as TGTGCCAGCAGCAAGGGACTAGCGGGGGGAACAGATACGCAGTATTTT. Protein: CASSKGLAGGTDTQYF.

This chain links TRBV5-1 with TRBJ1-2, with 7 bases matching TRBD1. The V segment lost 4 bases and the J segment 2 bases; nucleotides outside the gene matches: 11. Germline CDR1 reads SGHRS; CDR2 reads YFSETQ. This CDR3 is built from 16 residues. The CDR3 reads CASSTRTGQTNYGYTF. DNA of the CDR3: TGCGCCAGCAGCACCAGGACAGGCCAGACGAACTATGGCTACACCTTC.

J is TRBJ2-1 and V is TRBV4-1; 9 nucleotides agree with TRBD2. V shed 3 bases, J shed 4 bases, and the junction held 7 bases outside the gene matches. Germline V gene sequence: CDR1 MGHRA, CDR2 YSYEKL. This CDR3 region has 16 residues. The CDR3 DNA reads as TGCGCCAGCAGCCATCAGATAGCGGGGGCATACAATGAGCAGTTCTTC. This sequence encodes CASSHQIAGAYNEQFF.

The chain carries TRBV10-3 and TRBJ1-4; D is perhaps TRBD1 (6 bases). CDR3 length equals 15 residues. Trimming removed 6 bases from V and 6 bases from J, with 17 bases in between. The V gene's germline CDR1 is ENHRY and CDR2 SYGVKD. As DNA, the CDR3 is TGTGCCATCAGGGGGGCCCAGACAGGTGATGAAAAACTGTTTTTT. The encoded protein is CAIRGAQTGDEKLFF.

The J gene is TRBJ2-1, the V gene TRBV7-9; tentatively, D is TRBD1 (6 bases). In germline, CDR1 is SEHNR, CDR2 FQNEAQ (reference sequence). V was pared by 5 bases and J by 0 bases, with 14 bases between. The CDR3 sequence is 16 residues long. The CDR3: CASSHLRGGSYNEQFF. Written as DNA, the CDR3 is TGTGCCAGCAGCCACCTTCGAGGGGGCTCCTACAATGAGCAGTTCTTC.

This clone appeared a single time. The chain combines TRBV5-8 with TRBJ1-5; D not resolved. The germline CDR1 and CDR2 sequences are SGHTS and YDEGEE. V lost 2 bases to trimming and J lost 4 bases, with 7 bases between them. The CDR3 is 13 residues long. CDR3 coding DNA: TGTGCCAGCAGCTTACGGGGAAATCAGCCCCAGCATTTT. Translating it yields CASSLRGNQPQHF.

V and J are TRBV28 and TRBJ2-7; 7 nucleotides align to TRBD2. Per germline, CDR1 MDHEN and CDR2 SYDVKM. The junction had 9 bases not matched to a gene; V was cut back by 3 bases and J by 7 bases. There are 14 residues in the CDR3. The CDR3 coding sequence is TGTGCCAGCAGTTTGCTCGCGGGAGTAAAGGAGCAGTACTTC. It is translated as CASSLLAGVKEQYF.